A single T cell receptor beta chain is shown here with its context. This record comes from a study of blood T cell repertoires in COVID-19. Measured with immunoSEQ multiplex PCR; TCRdb has only the in-frame clones, and not every one. The table has tens of thousands of clones, about nine tenths seen once. The specimen was peripheral blood. The source of this sequence is a man aged 65 to 79 in a cohort sampled during active COVID-19.

The CDR3 region has the DNA TGTGCCAGCAATCGACCCGGACAGGGAGGGACCTATAATTCACCCCTCCACTTT. Translated: CASNRPGQGGTYNSPLHF. V and J are TRBV28 and TRBJ1-6; 8 bases are shared with TRBD1. This CDR3 has 18 amino acids. Germline trimming cut 7 bases from V and 2 bases from J; bases unmatched to any gene: 13. Germline V CDR1 and CDR2: MDHEN, SYDVKM.